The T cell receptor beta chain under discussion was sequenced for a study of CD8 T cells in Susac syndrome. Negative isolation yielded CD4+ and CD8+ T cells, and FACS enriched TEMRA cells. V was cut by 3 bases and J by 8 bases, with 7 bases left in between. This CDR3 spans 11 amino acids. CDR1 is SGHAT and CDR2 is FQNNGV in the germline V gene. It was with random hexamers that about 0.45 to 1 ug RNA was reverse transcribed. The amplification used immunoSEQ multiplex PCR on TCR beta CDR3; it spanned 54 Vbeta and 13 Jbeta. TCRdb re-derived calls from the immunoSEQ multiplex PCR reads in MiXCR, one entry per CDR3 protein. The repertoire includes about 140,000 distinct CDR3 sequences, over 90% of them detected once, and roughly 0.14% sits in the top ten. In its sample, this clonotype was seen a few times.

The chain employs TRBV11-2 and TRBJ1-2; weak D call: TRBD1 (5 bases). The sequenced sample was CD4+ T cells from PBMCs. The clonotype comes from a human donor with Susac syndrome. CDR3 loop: CASSFRGGYTF. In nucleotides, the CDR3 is TGTGCCAGCAGCTTTAGGGGAGGCTACACCTTC.